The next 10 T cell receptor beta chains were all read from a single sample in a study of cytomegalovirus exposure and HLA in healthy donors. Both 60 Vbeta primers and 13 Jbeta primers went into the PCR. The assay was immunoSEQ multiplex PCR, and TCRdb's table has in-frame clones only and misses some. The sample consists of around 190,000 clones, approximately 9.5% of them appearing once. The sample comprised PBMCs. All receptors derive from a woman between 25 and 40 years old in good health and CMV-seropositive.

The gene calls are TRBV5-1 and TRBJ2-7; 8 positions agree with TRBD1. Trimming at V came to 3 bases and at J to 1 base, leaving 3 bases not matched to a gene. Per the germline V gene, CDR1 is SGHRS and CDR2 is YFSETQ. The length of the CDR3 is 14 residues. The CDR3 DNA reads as TGCGCCAGCAGCTCAACAGGGGGTTCCTACGAGCAGTACTTC. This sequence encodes CASSSTGGSYEQYF.

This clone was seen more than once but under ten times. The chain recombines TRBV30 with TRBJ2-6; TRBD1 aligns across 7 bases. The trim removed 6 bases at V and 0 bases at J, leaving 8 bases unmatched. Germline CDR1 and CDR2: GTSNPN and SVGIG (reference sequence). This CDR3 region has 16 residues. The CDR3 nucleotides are TGTGCCTGCAAGAGGGGGCCACGCTCTGGGGCCAACGTCCTGACTTTC. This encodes CACKRGPRSGANVLTF.

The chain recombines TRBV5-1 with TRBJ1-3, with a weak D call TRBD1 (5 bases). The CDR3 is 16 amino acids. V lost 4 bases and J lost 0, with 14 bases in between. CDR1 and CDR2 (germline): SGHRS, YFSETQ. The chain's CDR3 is CASSTGGLSSGNTIYF. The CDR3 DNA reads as TGCGCCAGCAGCACAGGCGGCCTAAGCTCTGGAAACACCATATATTTT.

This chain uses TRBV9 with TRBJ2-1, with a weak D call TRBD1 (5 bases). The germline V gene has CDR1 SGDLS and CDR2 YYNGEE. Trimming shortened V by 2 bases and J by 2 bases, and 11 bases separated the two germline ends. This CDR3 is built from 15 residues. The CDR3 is CASSVRTGAYNEQFF. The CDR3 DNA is TGTGCCAGCAGCGTCAGAACAGGAGCCTACAATGAGCAGTTCTTC.

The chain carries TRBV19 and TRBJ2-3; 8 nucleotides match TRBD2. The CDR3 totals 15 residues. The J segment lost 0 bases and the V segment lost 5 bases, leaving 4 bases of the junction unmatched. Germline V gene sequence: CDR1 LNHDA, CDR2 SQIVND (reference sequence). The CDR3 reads CASSALADSTDTQYF. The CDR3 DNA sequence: TGTGCCAGTAGTGCACTAGCGGATAGCACAGATACGCAGTATTTT.

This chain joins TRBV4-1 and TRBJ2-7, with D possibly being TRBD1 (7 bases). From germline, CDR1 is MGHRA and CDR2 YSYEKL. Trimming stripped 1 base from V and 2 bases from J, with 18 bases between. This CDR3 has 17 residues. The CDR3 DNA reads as TGCGCCAGCAGCCAAGGTTGGGTGGGCAGGGGGGCCTACGAGCAGTACTTC. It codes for CASSQGWVGRGAYEQYF.

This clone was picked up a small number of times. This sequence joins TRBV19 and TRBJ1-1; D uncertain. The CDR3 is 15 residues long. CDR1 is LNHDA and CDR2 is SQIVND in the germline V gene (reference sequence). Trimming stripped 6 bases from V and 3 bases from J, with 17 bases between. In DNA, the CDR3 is TGTGCCAGTAGGCGGAGGGTCTCAGCGGACACTGAAGCTTTCTTT. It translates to CASRRRVSADTEAFF.

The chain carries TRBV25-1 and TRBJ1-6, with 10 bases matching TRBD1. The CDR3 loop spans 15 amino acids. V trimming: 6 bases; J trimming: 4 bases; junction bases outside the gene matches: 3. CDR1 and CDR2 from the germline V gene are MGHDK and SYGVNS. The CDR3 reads CASRGQGEYNSPLHF. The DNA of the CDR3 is TGTGCCAGCAGAGGACAGGGGGAGTATAATTCACCCCTCCACTTT.

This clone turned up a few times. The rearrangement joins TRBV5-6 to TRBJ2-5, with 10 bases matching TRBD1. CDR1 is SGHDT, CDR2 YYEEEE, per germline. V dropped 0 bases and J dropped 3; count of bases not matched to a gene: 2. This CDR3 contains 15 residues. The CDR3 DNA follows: TGTGCCAGCAGCTTGGCCGGGACAGGGGAAGAGACCCAGTACTTC. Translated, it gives CASSLAGTGEETQYF.

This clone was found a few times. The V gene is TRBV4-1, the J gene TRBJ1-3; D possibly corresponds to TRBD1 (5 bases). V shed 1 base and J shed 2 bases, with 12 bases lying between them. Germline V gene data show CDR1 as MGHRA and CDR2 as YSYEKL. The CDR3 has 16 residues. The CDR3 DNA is TGCGCCAGCAGCCAAGCTCCGACAGAGACTGGAAACACCATATATTTT. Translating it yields CASSQAPTETGNTIYF.